The following is a TCR beta chain sequence with its context. As yet, its antigen is unknown. The V gene lost 1 base and the J gene lost 4 bases, with 10 bases spanning the gap. Germline CDR1 reads SGHAT; CDR2 reads FQNNGV. The CDR3 consists of 14 residues. The data were produced by immunoSEQ multiplex PCR, yet TCRdb's version contains in-frame clones alone and is incomplete. The table records 90,000 to 150,000 clones, around 90% of them present only once. This sample was included in a study of T cell responses to AZD1222 COVID-19 vaccine. Study-wide findings and caveats: Spike-wide coverage was observed for vaccine-associated CD4 TCRs, with dominant responses at 160-218 and 743-854.

The rearrangement joins TRBV11-2 to TRBJ1-2; D is unclear. The clonotype originates from an adult who received the AZD1222 COVID-19 vaccine. The material was peripheral blood, obtained 28 days after the second AZD1222 dose. The CDR3 region is CASSLGGVPYGYTF. CDR3 DNA sequence: TGTGCCAGCAGCTTAGGGGGAGTCCCCTATGGCTACACCTTC. The complete variable domain, with remaining parts taken from reference TRBV11-2 and TRBJ1-2, reads EAGVAQSPRYKIIEKRQSVAFWCNPISGHATLYWYQQILGQGPKLLIQFQNNGVVDDSQLPKDRFSAERLKGVDSTLKIQPAKLEDSAVYLCASSLGGVPYGYTFGSGTRLTVV.